This T cell receptor beta chain originates from a study of blood T cell repertoires in COVID-19 (dated by TCRdb to about 2020). Study-wide context: Collaborator samples came from the United States, Italy and Spain and covered acute and convalescent phases of COVID-19. The prospective study material was composed of cDNA or gDNA derived from T cells, B-cell-depleted T cells, or PBMCs. Deeply sampled blood TCRbeta repertoires from subjects exposed to, actively infected with, or recovered from COVID-19 were included in the dataset. The repertoires were made available in a free public database intended to serve as a resource for research on the immune response to SARS-CoV-2. The samples were drawn from the first 160 participants of the ongoing ImmuneRACE study and from some 1,300 subjects provided by 6 global collaborators. Sample metadata almost always included a de-identified subject ID, COVID-19 status, age in years and sex. Where available, HLA class I and class II types were obtained from metadata supplied by the sample provider rather than from assay-based typing.

CDR1 and CDR2, per the germline V gene (reference sequence), are MNHEY and SMNVEV. The CDR3 goes from the cysteine to the phenylalanine over 15 residues. Only the CDR3 DNA stays, 45 bases, in frame from base 1. V is reduced by 5 bases and J by 0 bases, leaving a spacing of 13 bases between them. TCRbeta CDR3 regions were amplified from genomic DNA using the immunoSEQ Assay, a bias-controlled multiplex PCR. Concerning the study's data processing: The number of nucleated cells in each sample was estimated from the amplification of reference gene primers within the assay. Sequence reads were collapsed and filtered to measure the absolute abundance of every unique TCRbeta CDR3 rearrangement. For each sample, productive Simpson clonality was calculated as the square root of Simpson's diversity index over productive rearrangements. TCRdb obtained this table from immuneACCESS and retained in-frame rearrangements with V and J assigned. These tables miss some clones; where compared with another copy, unresolved V genes account for less than half of the shortfall, and the remainder is unexplained. Clone size and the V and J calls come from that table; the DNA yielded D and trimming. A total of about 370,000 clones appear in this sample, more than 80% of them only once. The top ten clonotypes cover 1% of the sample.

Participants in the prospective study were enrolled through a virtual design, were aged about 18 to 100 years, and lived in roughly 24 United States geographic areas. Cohort assignment in the prospective study relied on participant-reported clinical history from a screening survey and a study questionnaire. Recovered participants in ImmuneRACE Cohort 3 were defined as having two consecutive negative NP/OP PCR tests, clearance from a healthcare professional, or resolution of symptoms. In the prospective study, mobile phlebotomists collected whole blood, serum and a nasopharyngeal or oropharyngeal swab from each participant. Over an approximately 2-month period, participants in the prospective study had the option of providing additional blood draws and questionnaires. Before DNA extraction, blood samples from the prospective study were shipped at room temperature or frozen. Points the paper makes about the study in general: The amount of clinical and demographic metadata varied by source and participant and was provided uncurated.

On this clone: It lacks a known antigen. No much larger clonotype is one base removed from it; base qualities were not supplied.

The receptor was derived from a man between 18 and 29 years old who had recovered from COVID-19. Sequencing was done on a sample of PBMCs or T cells enriched from blood (not recorded which). The chain is made from TRBV27 and TRBJ1-1, and perhaps TRBD1 as D gene, on 6 matching bases. The sequenced DNA is TGTGCCAGCAGTCCTCAACAGGGAGTGAACACTGAAGCTTTCTTT. This is translated as CASSPQQGVNTEAFF.